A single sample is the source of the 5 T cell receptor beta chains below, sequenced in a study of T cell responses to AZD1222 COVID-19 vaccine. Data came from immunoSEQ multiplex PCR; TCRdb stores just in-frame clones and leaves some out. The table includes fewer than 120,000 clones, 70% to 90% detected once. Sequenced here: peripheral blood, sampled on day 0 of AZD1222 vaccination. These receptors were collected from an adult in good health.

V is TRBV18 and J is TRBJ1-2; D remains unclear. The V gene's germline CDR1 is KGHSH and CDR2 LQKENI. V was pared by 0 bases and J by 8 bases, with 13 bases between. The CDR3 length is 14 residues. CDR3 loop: CASSPPEGSVGYTF. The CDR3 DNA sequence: TGTGCCAGCTCACCACCGGAGGGTTCGGTCGGCTACACCTTC.

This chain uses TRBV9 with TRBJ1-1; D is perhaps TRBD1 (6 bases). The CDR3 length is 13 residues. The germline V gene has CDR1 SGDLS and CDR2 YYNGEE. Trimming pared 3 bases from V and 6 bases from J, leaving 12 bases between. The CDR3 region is CASSGGGSAEAFF. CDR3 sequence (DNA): TGTGCCAGCAGCGGAGGGGGGTCGGCTGAAGCTTTCTTT.

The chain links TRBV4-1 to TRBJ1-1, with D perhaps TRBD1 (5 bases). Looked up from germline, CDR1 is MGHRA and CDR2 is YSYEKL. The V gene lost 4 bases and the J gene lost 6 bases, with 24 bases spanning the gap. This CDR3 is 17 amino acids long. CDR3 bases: TGCGCCAGCAGCCGCAAGGAAGGGTTCGAGGGGTTTGCTGAAGCTTTCTTT. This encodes CASSRKEGFEGFAEAFF.

The CDR3 nucleotides are TGCGCCAGCAGCTTGGCAGCGGGGCTCATCGGCTACACCTTC. Translation: CASSLAAGLIGYTF. The chain employs TRBV5-1 and TRBJ1-2; D is perhaps TRBD1 (5 bases). The V end lost 0 bases, the J end lost 8 bases, and 14 bases lay between the germline ends. This CDR3 has 14 residues. Germline loops: CDR1 SGHRS, CDR2 YFSETQ.

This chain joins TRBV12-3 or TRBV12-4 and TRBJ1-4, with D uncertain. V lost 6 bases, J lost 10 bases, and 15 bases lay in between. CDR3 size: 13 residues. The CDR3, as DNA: TGTGCCAGCAGCCCCGGCTGGGTTGGAAAACTGTTTTTT. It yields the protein CASSPGWVGKLFF.